A selection of T cell receptor beta chains follows, all from one sample in a study of OX40 agonist ivuxolimab in advanced cancers. Generated by immunoSEQ multiplex PCR, the TCRdb table keeps only in-frame clones and is missing some. The sample consists of under 150,000 clones, about nine tenths of them appearing once. The sample was CD4+ or CD8+ T cells sorted from blood, taken in a trial of the OX40 agonist ivuxolimab. The source is an adult with an advanced solid tumor such as melanoma, head and neck, liver or kidney cancer. Each CDR3 is given with its conserved first and last residue.

j_call v_call cdr3_aa
TRBJ1-5 TRBV5-1 CASSLSGGNQPQHF
TRBJ2-1 TRBV7-3 CASSLTGNNEQFF
. TRBV9 CASSASPGSSYEQYF
TRBJ2-2 TRBV19 CASSGQTGLNTGELFF
TRBJ2-6 TRBV4-1 CASSQDRRQGNPGANVLTF
TRBJ2-3 TRBV4-2 CASSQDGGILAGGPSDTQYF
TRBJ2-3 TRBV9 CASSSEGKAKMWDTQYF
TRBJ1-1 TRBV2 CASSGASRGTEAFF
TRBJ1-3 TRBV30 CAWMAPRSEGVNTIYF
TRBJ2-5 TRBV11-3 CASSLTGAQETQYF
TRBJ2-2 TRBV25-1 CASRLINTGELFF
TRBJ2-1 TRBV5-1 CASSLLAGGGNEQFF
TRBJ2-7 TRBV5-6 CASSFDQSRDRSYEQYF